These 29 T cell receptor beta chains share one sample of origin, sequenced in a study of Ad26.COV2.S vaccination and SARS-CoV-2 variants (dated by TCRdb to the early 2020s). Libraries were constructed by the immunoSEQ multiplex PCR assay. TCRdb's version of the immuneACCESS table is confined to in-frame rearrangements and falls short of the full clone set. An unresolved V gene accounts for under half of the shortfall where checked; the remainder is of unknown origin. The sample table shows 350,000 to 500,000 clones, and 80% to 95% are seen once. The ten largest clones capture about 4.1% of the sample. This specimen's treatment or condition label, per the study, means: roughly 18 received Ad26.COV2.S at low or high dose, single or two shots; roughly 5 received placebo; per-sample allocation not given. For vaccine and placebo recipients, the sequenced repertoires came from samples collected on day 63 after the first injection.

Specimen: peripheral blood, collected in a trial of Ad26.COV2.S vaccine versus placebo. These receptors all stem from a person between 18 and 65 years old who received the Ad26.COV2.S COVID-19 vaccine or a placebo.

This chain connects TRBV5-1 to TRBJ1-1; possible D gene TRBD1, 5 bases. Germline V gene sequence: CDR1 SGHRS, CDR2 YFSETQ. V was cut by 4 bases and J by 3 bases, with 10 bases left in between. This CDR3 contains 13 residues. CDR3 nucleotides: TGCGCCAGCAGCCCCAGGGTGGACACTGAAGCTTTCTTT. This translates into CASSPRVDTEAFF.

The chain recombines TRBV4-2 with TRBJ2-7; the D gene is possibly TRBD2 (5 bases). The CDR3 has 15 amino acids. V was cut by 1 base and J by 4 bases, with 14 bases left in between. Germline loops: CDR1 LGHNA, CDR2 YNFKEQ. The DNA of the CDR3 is TGTGCCAGCAGCCAAGTGGGAGCTGAGGAATACGAGCAGTACTTC. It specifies CASSQVGAEEYEQYF.

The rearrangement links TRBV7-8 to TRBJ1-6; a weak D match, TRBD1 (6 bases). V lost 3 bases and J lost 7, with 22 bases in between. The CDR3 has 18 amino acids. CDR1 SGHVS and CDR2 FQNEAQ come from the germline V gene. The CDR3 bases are TGTGCCAGCAGCTTGACCGGGGGCGTTGGGCCCCGGAATTCACCCCTCCACTTT. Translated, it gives CASSLTGGVGPRNSPLHF.

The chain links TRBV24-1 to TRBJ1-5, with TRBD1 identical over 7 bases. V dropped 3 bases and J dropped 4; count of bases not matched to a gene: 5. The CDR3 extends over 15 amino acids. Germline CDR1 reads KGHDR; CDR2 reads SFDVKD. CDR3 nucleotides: TGTGCCACCAGTGATGGGACAGTTCAAAATCAGCCCCAGCATTTT. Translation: CATSDGTVQNQPQHF.

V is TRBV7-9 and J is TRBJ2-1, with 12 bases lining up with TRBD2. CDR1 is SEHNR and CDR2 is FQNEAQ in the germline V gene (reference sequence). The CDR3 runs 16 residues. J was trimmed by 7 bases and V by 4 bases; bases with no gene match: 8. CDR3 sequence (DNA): TGTGCCAGCAGCTCCCCTAGCGGGAGGGCCGTGAATGAGCAGTTCTTC. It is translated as CASSSPSGRAVNEQFF.

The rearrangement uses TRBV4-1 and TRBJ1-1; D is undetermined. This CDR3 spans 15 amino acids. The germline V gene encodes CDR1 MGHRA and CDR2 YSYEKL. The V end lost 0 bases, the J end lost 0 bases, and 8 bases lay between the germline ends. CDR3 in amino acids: CASSQDRSLNTEAFF. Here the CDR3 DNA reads TGCGCCAGCAGCCAAGATCGCAGTCTGAACACTGAAGCTTTCTTT.

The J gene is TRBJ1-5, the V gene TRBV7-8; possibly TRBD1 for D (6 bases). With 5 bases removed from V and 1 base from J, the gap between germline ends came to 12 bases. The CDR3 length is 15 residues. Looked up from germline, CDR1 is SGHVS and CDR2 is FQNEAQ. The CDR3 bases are TGTGCCAGCAGCCCTGACAGGCCGAGCAATCAGCCCCAGCATTTT. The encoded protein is CASSPDRPSNQPQHF. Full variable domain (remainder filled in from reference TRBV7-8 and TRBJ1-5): GAGVSQSPRYKVAKRGQDVALRCDPISGHVSLFWYQQALGQGPEFLTYFQNEAQLDKSGLPSDRFFAERPEGSVSTLKIQRTQQEDSAVYLCASSPDRPSNQPQHFGDGTRLSIL.

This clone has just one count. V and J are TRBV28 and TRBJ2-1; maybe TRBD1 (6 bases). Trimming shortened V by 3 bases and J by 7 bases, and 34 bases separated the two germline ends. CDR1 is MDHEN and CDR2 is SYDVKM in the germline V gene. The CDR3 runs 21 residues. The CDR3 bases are TGTGCCAGCAGTTTTGAGATAAGAGGGGGAGAAAAGGGTAAAAACTTTAATGAGCAGTTCTTC. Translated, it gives CASSFEIRGGEKGKNFNEQFF.

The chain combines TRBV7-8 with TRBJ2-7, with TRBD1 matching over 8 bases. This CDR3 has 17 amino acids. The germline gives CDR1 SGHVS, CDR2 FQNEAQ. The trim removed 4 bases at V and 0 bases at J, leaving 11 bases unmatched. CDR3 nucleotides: TGTGCCAGCAGCTCTAAGGTTGGGGACAGGAACTCCTACGAGCAGTACTTC. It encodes CASSSKVGDRNSYEQYF.

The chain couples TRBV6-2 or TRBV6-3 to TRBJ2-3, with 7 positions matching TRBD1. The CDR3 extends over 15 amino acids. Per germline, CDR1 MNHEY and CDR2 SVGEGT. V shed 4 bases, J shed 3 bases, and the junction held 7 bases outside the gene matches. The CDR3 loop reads CASSSDRVVTDTQYF. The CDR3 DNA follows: TGTGCCAGCAGTTCCGACAGGGTGGTTACAGATACGCAGTATTTT.

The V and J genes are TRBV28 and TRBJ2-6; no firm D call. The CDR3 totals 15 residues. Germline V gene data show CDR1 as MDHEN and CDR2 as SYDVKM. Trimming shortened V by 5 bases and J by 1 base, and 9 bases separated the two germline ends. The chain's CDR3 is CASSPHESGANVLTF. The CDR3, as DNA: TGTGCCAGCAGTCCGCATGAATCTGGGGCCAACGTCCTGACTTTC. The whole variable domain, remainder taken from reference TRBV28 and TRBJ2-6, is DVKVTQSSRYLVKRTGEKVFLECVQDMDHENMFWYRQDPGLGLRLIYFSYDVKMKEKGDIPEGYSVSREKKERFSLILESASTNQTSMYLCASSPHESGANVLTFGAGSRLTVL.

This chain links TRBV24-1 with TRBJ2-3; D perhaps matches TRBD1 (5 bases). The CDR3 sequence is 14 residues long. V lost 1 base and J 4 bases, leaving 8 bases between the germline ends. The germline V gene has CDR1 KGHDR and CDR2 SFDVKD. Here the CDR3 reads CATSDFRRADTQYF. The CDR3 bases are TGTGCCACCAGTGATTTCCGCAGGGCAGATACGCAGTATTTT.

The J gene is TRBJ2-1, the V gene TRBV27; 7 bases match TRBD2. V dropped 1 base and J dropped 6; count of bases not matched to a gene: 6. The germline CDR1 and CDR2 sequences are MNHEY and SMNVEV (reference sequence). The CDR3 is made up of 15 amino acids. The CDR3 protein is CASSLWSGRANEQFF. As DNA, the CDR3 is TGTGCCAGCAGTTTATGGTCTGGGAGGGCCAATGAGCAGTTCTTC.

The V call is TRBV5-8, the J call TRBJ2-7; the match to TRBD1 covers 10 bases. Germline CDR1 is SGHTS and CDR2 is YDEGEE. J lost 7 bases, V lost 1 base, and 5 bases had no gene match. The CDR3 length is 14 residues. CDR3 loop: CASSLWDRGVEQYF. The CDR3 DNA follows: TGTGCCAGCAGCTTGTGGGACAGGGGAGTGGAGCAGTACTTC.

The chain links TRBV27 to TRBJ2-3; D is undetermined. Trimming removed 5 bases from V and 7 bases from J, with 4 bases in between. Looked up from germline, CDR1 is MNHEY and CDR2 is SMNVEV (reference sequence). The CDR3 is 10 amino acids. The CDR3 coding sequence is TGTGCCAGCAGTGGCTATACGCAGTATTTT. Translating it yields CASSGYTQYF.

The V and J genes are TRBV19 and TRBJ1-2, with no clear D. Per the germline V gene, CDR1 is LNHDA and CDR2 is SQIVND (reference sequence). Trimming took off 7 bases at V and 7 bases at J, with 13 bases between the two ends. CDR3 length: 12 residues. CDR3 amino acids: CASNVGGSGYTF. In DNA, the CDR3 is TGTGCCAGTAACGTGGGAGGTTCTGGCTACACCTTC.

The CDR3 DNA follows: TGTGCCAGCAGGGGGCCCGGGACAGCCTCCGATGGCTACACCTTC. Encoded protein: CASRGPGTASDGYTF. The chain couples TRBV7-9 to TRBJ1-2, with TRBD1 matching over 7 bases. Unmatched junction bases numbered 13, after V lost 6 bases and J lost 6 bases. Germline V gene sequence: CDR1 SEHNR, CDR2 FQNEAQ (reference sequence). This CDR3 comprises 15 residues.

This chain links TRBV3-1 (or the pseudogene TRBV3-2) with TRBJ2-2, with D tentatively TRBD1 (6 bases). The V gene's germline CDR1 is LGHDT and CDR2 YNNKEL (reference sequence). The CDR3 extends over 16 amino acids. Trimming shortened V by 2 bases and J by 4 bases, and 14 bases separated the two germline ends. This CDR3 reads CASSQMSGDSTGELFF. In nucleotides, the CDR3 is TGTGCCAGCAGCCAAATGTCAGGGGATTCCACCGGGGAGCTGTTTTTT.

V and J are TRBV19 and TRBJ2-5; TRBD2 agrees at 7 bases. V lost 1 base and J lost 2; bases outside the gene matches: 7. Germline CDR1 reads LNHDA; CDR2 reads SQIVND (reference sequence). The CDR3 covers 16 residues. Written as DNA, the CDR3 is TGTGCCAGTAGTATAGTAACGGGAGGTACACAAGAGACCCAGTACTTC. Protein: CASSIVTGGTQETQYF.

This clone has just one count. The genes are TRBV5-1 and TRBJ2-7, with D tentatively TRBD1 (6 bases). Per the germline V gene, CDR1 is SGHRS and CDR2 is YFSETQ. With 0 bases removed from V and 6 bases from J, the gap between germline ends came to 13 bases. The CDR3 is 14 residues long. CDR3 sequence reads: CASSLGGTGPEQYF. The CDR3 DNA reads TGCGCCAGCAGCTTGGGGGGAACAGGGCCCGAGCAGTACTTC. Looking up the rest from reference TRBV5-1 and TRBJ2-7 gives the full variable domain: KAGVTQTPRYLIKTRGQQVTLSCSPISGHRSVSWYQQTPGQGLQFLFEYFSETQRNKGNFPGRFSGRQFSNSRSEMNVSTLELGDSALYLCASSLGGTGPEQYFGPGTRLTVT.

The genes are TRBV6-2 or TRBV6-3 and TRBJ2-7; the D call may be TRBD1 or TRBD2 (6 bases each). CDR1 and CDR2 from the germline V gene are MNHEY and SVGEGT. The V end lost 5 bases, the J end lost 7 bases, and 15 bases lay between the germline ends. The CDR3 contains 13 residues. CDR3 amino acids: CASSPFRGTEQYF. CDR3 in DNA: TGTGCCAGCAGTCCCTTTCGGGGGACAGAGCAGTACTTC.

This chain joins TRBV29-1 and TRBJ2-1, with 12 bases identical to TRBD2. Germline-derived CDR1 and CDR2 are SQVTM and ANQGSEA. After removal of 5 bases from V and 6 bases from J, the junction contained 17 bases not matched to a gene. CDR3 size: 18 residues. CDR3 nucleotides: TGCAGCGTTTTAATGGGATCTAGCGGGAGGGCTGATGTCAATGAGCAGTTCTTC. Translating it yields CSVLMGSSGRADVNEQFF.

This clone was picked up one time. As DNA, the CDR3 is TGTGCCAGCTCACCATTGCAAGGGGGGGCGACAGATACGCAGTATTTT. It is translated as CASSPLQGGATDTQYF. This rearrangement joins TRBV18 to TRBJ2-3; D might be TRBD2 (7 bases). Looked up from germline, CDR1 is KGHSH and CDR2 is LQKENI. There are 16 residues in the CDR3. Trimming cost V 2 bases and J 3 bases, with 15 bases left between them. The whole variable domain, filled in from reference TRBV18 and TRBJ2-3, reads NAGVMQNPRHLVRRRGQEARLRCSPMKGHSHVYWYRQLPEEGLKFMVYLQKENIIDESGMPKERFSAEFPKEGPSILRIQQVVRGDSAAYFCASSPLQGGATDTQYFGPGTRLTVL.

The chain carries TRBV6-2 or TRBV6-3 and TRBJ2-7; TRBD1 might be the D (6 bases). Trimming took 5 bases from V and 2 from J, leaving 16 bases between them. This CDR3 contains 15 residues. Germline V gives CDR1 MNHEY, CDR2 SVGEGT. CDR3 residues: CASSLSGQGPYEQYF. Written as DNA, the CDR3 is TGTGCCAGCAGTCTGTCGGGTCAGGGGCCCTACGAGCAGTACTTC.

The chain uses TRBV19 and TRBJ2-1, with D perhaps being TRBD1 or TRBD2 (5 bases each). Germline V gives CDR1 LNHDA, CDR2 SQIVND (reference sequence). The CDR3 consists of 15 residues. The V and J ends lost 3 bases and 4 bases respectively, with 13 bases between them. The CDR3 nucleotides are TGTGCCAGTAGTATGTCTGGGGGTAGATACAATGAGCAGTTCTTC. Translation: CASSMSGGRYNEQFF.

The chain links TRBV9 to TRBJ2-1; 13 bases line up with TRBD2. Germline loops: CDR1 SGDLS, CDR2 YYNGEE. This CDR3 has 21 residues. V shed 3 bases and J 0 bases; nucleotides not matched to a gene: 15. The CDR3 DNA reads TGTGCCAGCAGCGGGACGAATGGACTAGCGGGAGCCCTAAGCTCCTACAATGAGCAGTTCTTC. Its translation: CASSGTNGLAGALSSYNEQFF.

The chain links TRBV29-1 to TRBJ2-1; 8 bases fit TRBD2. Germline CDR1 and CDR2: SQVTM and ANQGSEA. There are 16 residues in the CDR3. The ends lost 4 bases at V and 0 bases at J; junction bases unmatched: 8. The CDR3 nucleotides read TGCAGCGTTGTCGGGAGGGCCTTGAGCTCCTACAATGAGCAGTTCTTC. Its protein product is CSVVGRALSSYNEQFF.

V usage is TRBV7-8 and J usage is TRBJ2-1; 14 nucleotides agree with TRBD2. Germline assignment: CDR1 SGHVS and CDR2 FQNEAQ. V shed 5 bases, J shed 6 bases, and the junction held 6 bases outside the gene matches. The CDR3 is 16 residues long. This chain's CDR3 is CASSPPGLAGVNEQFF. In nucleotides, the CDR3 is TGTGCCAGCAGCCCCCCGGGACTAGCGGGAGTCAATGAGCAGTTCTTC.

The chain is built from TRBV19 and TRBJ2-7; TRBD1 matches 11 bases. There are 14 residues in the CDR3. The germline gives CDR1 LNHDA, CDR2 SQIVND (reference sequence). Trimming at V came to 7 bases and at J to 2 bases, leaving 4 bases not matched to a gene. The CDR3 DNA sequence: TGTGCCAGTACCCCGGGACAGGGGGCCTACGAGCAGTACTTC. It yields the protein CASTPGQGAYEQYF.